A single TCR beta chain is shown here with its context. The antigen it recognizes is unknown. The record has no base qualities; no much larger clone is one base away. This specimen belongs to a study of sequential checkpoint blockade in melanoma (dated by TCRdb to the late 2010s). As for the study more broadly: In a 1:1 randomization, patients received either first-line nivolumab then ipilimumab (arm A) or ipilimumab then nivolumab (arm B). Maintenance nivolumab came after each of the two trial sequences. TCRbeta immunosequencing was performed on DNA from around 91 pretreatment melanoma tumor samples. For roughly 20 patients, matched tumor biopsies were taken both before treatment and at week 13, after single-agent nivolumab (arm A) or ipilimumab (arm B). The same lesion was the source of 65% to 80% of the matched pre- and post-treatment tumor biopsy pairs. The paper as a whole reports these results and caveats: Within-arm analyses of tumor T-cell fraction were constrained by small sample sizes and reduced statistical power. Tumor T-cell fraction and clonality were found to correlate with PD-L1 staining and CD8+ T-cell counts but not with mutational load. In the nivolumab-first arm (arm A), pretreatment tumor TIL clonality was associated with response (P = .04). Achieving clinical benefit was about 30 times more likely for patients whose tumor T-cell fraction and clonality increased by week 13. Larger, independent patient cohorts are needed to validate the response-prediction model that combines TCR metrics and mutation burden.

Spanning cysteine to phenylalanine, the CDR3 consists of 16 amino acids. The retained sequence is limited to the CDR3, 48 bases, with the frame set at the first base. CDR1 and CDR2 (MNHGY, SAAAGT) derive from the germline V gene. Relative to germline, V is 5 bases shorter and J is 7 bases shorter, with 20 bases between their ends. The immunoSEQ Assay was used to immunosequence TCRbeta CDR3 regions from genomic DNA. Genomic DNA was amplified by bias-controlled multiplex PCR before high-throughput sequencing. As for how the authors treated the data: To quantify the absolute abundance of each unique TCRbeta CDR3 region, the sequences were collapsed and filtered. Clonality, defined as 1 minus Pielou's evenness, was calculated using productive rearrangements only. Tumor T-cell fraction was calculated by normalizing TCRbeta template counts to the amount of usable DNA, which was estimated from several housekeeping genes. Clones with significantly greater frequencies in on-treatment versus baseline samples were identified using a previously published method. Sourced from immuneACCESS, this table was stored by TCRdb with only in-frame sequences that have V and J called. A share of the clones is absent; for the studies checked, an unresolved V gene accounts for under half, and the remainder has no known explanation. From that table come the V and J calls and clone size; the DNA was used to work out D and trimming. Here the sample has roughly 10,000 clones; less than 30% occur a single time. 20% to 30% of the sample goes to the ten largest clones.

The treatment or condition label, as the study defines it: randomized to nivolumab then ipilimumab (arm A) or the reverse (arm B). Prior DNA-damaging chemotherapy had not been received by any trial patient. Samples came from patients with melanoma in CheckMate 064, a randomized, open-label phase II trial of sequential checkpoint blockade. Genomic DNA from formalin-fixed paraffin-embedded (FFPE) tissue samples was used for tumor TCR sequencing. The sequence joins TRBV6-8 to TRBJ1-4; D gene: possibly TRBD1, on 6 matching bases. This specimen was tumor tissue (inferred from file names), taken from a patient given nivolumab and ipilimumab in sequence. This receptor was identified in a human donor with melanoma. The CDR3: CASSHPRSDSREKLFF. The nucleotide sequence is given as TGTGCCAGCAGTCACCCGCGGTCGGACAGCCGTGAAAAACTGTTTTTT.